Listed below are T cell receptor beta chains from one sample, sequenced in a study of blood T cell repertoires in COVID-19. Measured with immunoSEQ multiplex PCR; TCRdb has only the in-frame clones, and not every one. The sample includes about 140,000 clones, around four fifths of them seen just once. Sequencing was done on a sample of peripheral blood. These receptors came from a human donor in a cohort sampled during active COVID-19. CDR3s include the opening cysteine and the closing phenylalanine or tryptophan. A D gene is named only where the DNA matches it firmly. Part of the rows lack a size; the others show once, few, many or a class for expanded clones.

v_call: TRBV6-5
d_call: TRBD2
j_call: TRBJ2-1
clone_size: .
cdr3_aa: CASTTSGIYNEQFF
cdr3_nt: TGTGCCAGCACTACGAGCGGGATCTACAATGAGCAGTTCTTC

v_call: TRBV30
d_call: .
j_call: TRBJ2-5
clone_size: .
cdr3_aa: CAWRAPRGTQYF
cdr3_nt: TGTGCCTGGCGGGCCCCCCGGGGGACCCAGTACTTC

v_call: TRBV7-2
d_call: TRBD2
j_call: TRBJ2-7
clone_size: .
cdr3_aa: CASSFGGREPYEQYF
cdr3_nt: TGTGCCAGCAGCTTCGGCGGGAGGGAGCCCTACGAGCAGTACTTC

v_call: TRBV6-1
d_call: .
j_call: TRBJ1-5
clone_size: once
cdr3_aa: CASSEGRAGQPQHF
cdr3_nt: TGTGCCAGCAGTGAAGGTCGGGCGGGGCAGCCCCAGCATTTT

v_call: TRBV5-1
d_call: TRBD1
j_call: TRBJ2-3
clone_size: .
cdr3_aa: CASSLRQGASDTQYF
cdr3_nt: TGCGCCAGCAGCTTACGACAGGGAGCTTCAGATACGCAGTATTTT

v_call: TRBV7-3
d_call: .
j_call: TRBJ1-1
clone_size: .
cdr3_aa: CASSLRRGDGAFF
cdr3_nt: TGTGCCAGCAGCCTCCGTAGAGGCGACGGAGCTTTCTTT

v_call: TRBV4-3
d_call: .
j_call: TRBJ1-2
clone_size: .
cdr3_aa: CASRDHGTTGATF
cdr3_nt: TGCGCCAGCAGAGACCACGGGACAACCGGGGCCACCTTC

v_call: TRBV21-1
d_call: .
j_call: TRBJ2-2
clone_size: .
cdr3_aa: CASSKGGEDTGELFF
cdr3_nt: TGTGCCAGCAGCAAAGGAGGGGAGGACACCGGGGAGCTGTTTTTT

v_call: TRBV28
d_call: .
j_call: TRBJ2-5
clone_size: .
cdr3_aa: CASKNGGAGPIRETQYF
cdr3_nt: TGTGCCAGCAAAAACGGGGGAGCGGGCCCAATAAGAGAGACCCAGTACTTC

v_call: TRBV9
d_call: .
j_call: TRBJ1-2
clone_size: .
cdr3_aa: CASSVENRPGSYTF
cdr3_nt: TGTGCCAGCAGCGTAGAAAACAGGCCAGGGAGCTACACCTTC

v_call: TRBV7-2
d_call: .
j_call: TRBJ1-2
clone_size: .
cdr3_aa: CASSLGTPYGYTF
cdr3_nt: TGTGCCAGCAGCTTAGGGACACCATATGGCTACACCTTC